This T cell receptor (beta chain) came from a study of T cell repertoires in ileal Crohn's disease. The wider study: All patients had surgery for stricturing (roughly 61%) or penetrating (about 40%) disease. Study results and limitations: Sorted CD8 T cells held more high-frequency clones than CD4.

Details on this clone: Its matching antigen is unknown.

Libraries were prepared by immunoSEQ multiplex PCR; TCRdb keeps only in-frame clonotypes and omits some of them. The sample has several thousand clones, less than 80% seen once. This TCR was recovered from an adult with Crohn's disease. Material for sequencing was ileal tissue.

The CDR3 loop reads CASRDSGAITDTQYF. CDR3 in DNA: TGCGCCTCACGAGATAGCGGGGCGATCACAGATACGCAGTATTTT. The gene calls are TRBV5-1 and TRBJ2-3, with TRBD2 matching 8 bases. CDR3 size: 15 residues. The trim removed 10 bases at V and 2 bases at J, leaving 12 bases unmatched. Germline V gives CDR1 SGHRS, CDR2 YFSETQ.